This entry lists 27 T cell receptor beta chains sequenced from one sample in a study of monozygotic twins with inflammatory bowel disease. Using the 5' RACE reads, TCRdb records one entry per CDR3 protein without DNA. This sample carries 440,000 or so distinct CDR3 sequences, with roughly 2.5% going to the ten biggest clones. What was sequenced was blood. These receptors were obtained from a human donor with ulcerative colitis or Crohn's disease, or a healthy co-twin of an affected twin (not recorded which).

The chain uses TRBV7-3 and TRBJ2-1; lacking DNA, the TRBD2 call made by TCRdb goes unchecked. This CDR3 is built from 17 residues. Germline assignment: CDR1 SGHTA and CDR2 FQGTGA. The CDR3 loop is CASSPTPGTSGSNEQFF.

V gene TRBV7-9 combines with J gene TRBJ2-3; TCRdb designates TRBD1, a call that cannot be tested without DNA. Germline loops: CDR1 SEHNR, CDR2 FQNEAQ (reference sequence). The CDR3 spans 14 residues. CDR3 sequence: CASSTDRGTDTQYF.

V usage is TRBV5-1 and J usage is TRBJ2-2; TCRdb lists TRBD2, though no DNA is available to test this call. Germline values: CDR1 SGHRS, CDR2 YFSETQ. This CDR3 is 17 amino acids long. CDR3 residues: CASRYDSGTRGTGELFF.

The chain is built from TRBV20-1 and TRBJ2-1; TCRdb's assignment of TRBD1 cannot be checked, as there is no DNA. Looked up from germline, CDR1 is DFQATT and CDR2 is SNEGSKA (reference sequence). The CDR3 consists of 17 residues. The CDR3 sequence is CSARESATGGYYNEQFF.

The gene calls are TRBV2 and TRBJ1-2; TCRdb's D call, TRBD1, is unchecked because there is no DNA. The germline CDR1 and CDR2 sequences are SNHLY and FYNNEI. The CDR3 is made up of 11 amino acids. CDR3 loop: CASSMGGANTF.

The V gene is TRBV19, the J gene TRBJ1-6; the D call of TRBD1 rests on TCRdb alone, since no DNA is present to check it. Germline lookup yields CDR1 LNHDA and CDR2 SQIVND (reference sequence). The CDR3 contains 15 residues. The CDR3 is CASSVGQGGPSPLHF. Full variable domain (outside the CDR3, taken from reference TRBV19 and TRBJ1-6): DGGITQSPKYLFRKEGQNVTLSCEQNLNHDAMYWYRQDPGQGLRLIYYSQIVNDFQKGDIAEGYSVSREKKESFPLTVTSAQKNPTAFYLCASSVGQGGPSPLHFGNGTRLTVT.

The CDR3 here is CSARTSGGAGYTF. The chain is built from TRBV20-1 and TRBJ1-2; the D call from TCRdb, TRBD1, cannot be confirmed without DNA. The CDR3 has 13 residues. Germline assignment: CDR1 DFQATT and CDR2 SNEGSKA (reference sequence).

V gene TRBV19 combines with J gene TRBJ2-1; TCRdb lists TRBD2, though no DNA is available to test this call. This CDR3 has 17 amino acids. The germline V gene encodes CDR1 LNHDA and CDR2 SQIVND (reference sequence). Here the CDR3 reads CASSMRLAAYSYNEQFF.

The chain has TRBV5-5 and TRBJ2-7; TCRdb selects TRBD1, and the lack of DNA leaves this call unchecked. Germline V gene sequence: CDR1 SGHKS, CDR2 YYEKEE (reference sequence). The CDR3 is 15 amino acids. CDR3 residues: CASSSSGTGAYEQYF.

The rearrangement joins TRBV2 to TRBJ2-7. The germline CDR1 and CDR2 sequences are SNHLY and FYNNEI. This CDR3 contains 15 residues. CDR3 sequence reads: CASSDLGRGLLEQYF.

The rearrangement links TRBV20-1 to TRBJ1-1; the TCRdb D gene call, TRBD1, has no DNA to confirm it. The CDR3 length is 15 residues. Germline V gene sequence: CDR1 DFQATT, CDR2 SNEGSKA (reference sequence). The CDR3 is CSARPGQGRNTEAFF.

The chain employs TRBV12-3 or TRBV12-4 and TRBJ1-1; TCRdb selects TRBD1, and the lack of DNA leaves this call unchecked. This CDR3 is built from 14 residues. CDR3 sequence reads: CASSFQGARTEAFF.

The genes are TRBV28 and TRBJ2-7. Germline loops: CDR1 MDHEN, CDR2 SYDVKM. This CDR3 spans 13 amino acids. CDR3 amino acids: CASSQRSPYEQYF.

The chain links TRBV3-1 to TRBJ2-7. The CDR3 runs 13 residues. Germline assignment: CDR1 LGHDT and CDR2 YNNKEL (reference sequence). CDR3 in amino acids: CASSQELNYEQYF.

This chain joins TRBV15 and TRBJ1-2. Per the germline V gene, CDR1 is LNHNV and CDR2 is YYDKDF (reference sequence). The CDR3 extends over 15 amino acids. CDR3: CATSRDPTGTYGYTF.

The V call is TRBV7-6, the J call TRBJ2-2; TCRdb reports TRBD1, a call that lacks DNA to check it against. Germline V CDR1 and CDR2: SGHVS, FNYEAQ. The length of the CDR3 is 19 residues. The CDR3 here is CASSLGAGGVLRNTGELFF.

CDR3 amino acids: CASSPNGAYEQYF. The J gene is TRBJ2-7, the V gene TRBV5-1; TCRdb indicates TRBD2, and absent DNA this call remains unverified. Germline-derived CDR1 and CDR2 are SGHRS and YFSETQ. This CDR3 region has 13 residues.

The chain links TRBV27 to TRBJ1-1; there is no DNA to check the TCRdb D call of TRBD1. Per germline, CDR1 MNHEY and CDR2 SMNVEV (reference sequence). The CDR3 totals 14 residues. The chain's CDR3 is CASSPQVEGGEAFF.

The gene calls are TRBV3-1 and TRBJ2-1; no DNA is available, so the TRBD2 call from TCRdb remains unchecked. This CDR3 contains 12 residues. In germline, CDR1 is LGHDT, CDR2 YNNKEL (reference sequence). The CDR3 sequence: CASSHPSGEQFF.

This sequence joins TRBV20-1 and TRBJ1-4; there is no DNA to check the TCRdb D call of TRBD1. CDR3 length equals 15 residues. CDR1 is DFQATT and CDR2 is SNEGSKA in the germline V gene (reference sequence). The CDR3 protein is CSAKVGGSTNEKLFF.

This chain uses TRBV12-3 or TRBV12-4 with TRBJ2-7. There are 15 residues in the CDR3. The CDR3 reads CASSLLGRSSYEQYF.

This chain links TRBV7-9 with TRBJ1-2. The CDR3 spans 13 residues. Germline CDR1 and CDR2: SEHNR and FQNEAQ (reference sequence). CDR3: CASSPYGIGGYTF. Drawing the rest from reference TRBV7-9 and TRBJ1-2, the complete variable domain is DTGVSQNPRHKITKRGQNVTFRCDPISEHNRLYWYRQTLGQGPEFLTYFQNEAQLEKSRLLSDRFSAERPKGSFSTLEIQRTEQGDSAMYLCASSPYGIGGYTFGSGTRLTVV.

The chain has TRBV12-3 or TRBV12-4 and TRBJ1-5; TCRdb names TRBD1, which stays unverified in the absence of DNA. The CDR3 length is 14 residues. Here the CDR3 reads CASSLLGVAQPQHF.

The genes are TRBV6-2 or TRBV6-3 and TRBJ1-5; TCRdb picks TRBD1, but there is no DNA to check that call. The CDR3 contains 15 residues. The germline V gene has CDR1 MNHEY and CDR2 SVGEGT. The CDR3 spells CASSSRTGLNQPQHF.

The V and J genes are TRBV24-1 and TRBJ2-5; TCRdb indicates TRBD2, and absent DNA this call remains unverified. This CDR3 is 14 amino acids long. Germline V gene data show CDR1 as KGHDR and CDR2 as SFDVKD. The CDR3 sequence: CATSDRTSGETQYF.

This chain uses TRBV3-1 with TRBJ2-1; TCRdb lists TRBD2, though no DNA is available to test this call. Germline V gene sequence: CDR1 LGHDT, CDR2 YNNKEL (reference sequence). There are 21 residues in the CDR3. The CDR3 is CASSQSPPGLAGPTTYNEQFF.

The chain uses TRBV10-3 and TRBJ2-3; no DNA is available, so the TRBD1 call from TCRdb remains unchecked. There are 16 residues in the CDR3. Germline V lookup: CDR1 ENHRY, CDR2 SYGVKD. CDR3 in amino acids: CAIRDRDRAISDTQYF.